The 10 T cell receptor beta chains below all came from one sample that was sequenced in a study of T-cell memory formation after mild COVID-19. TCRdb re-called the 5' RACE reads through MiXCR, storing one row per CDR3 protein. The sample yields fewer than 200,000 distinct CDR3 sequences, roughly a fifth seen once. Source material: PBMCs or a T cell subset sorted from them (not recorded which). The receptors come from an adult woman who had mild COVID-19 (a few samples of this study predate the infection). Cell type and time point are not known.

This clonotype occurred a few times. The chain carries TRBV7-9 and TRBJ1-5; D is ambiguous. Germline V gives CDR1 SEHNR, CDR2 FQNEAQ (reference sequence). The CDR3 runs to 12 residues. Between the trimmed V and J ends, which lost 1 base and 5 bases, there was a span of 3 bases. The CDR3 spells CASSLEDQPQHF. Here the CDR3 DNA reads TGTGCCAGCAGCTTAGAAGATCAGCCCCAGCATTTT.

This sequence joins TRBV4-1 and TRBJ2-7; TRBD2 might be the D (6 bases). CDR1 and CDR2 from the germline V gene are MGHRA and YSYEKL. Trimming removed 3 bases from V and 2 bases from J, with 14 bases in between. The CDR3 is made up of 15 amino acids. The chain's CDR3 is CASSQLGTGTYEQYF. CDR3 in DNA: TGCGCCAGCAGCCAGTTAGGGACTGGAACCTACGAGCAGTACTTC.

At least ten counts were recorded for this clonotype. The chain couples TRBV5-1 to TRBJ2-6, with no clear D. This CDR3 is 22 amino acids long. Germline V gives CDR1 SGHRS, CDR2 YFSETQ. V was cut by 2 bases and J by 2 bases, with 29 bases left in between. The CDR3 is CASSLQPATFIVSAAGANVLTF. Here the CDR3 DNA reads TGCGCCAGCAGCTTACAGCCAGCCACCTTTATCGTCTCTGCGGCTGGGGCCAACGTCCTGACTTTC.

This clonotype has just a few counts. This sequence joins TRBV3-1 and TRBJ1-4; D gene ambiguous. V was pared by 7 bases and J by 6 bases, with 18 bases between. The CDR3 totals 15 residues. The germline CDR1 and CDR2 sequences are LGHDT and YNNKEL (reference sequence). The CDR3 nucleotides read TGTGCCAGCAACGATCAATTAGATTCGGATGAAAAACTGTTTTTT. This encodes CASNDQLDSDEKLFF.

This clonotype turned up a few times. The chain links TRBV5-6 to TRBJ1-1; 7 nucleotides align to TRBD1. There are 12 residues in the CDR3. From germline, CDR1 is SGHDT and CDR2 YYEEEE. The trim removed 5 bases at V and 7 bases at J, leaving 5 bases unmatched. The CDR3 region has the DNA TGTGCCAGCAGACTAGGGGACAGTGAAGCTTTCTTT. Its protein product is CASRLGDSEAFF. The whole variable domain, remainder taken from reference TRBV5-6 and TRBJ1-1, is DAGVTQSPTHLIKTRGQQVTLRCSPKSGHDTVSWYQQALGQGPQFIFQYYEEEERQRGNFPDRFSGHQFPNYSSELNVNALLLGDSALYLCASRLGDSEAFFGQGTRLTVV.

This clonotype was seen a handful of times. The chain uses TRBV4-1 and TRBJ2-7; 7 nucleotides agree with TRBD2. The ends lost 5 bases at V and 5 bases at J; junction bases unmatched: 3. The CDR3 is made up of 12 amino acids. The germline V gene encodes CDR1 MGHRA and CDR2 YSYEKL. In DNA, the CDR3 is TGCGCCAGCAGCTTCGGGACTAACGAGCAGTACTTC. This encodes CASSFGTNEQYF.

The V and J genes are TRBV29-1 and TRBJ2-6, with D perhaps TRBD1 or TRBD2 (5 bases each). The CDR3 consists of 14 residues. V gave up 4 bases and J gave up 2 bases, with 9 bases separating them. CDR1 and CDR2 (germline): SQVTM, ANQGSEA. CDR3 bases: TGCAGCGTTGCGTTGGGGGCTGGGGCCAACGTCCTGACTTTC. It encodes CSVALGAGANVLTF. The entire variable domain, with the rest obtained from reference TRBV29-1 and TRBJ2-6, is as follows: SAVISQKPSRDICQRGTSLTIQCQVDSQVTMMFWYRQQPGQSLTLIATANQGSEATYESGFVIDKFPISRPNLTFSTLTVSNMSPEDSSIYLCSVALGAGANVLTFGAGSRLTVL.

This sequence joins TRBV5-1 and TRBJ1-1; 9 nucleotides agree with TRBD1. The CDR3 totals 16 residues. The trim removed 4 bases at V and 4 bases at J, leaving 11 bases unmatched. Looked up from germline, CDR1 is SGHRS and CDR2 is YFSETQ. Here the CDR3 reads CASSNLVGTGSTEAFF. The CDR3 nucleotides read TGCGCCAGCAGCAATCTCGTCGGGACAGGGAGCACTGAAGCTTTCTTT.

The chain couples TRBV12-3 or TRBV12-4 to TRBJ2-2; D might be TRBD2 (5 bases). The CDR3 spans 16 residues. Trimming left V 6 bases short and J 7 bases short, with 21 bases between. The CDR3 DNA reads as TGTGCCAGCAGATTCCCCACGGCGGGCCTGAACGGGGAGCTGTTTTTT. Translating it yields CASRFPTAGLNGELFF.

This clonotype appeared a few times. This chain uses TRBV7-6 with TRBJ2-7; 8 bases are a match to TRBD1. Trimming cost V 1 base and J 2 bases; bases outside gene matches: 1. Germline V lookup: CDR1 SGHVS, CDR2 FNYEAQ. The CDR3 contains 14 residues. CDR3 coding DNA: TGTGCCAGCAGCTTAGGGGGACAGGCCTACGAGCAGTACTTC. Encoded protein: CASSLGGQAYEQYF.